A selection of T cell receptor beta chains follows, all from one sample in a study of spatial heterogeneity in lung cancer. MiXCR, applied by TCRdb to the 5' RACE reads, yields one record per CDR3 protein. The sample gives several thousand distinct CDR3 sequences, about an eighth of which show up once; nearly 10% is in the top ten. The sequenced sample was lung tumor tissue, obtained at surgery. These receptor sequences come from a female donor with early-stage non-small cell lung cancer. Both conserved end residues are part of each CDR3. Fields, in order: D gene, J gene, clone size, V gene, CDR3 DNA, CDR3 protein. A D gene is named only where the DNA matches it firmly. Part of the rows lack a size; the others show once, few, many or a class for expanded clones.

D: TRBD2
J: TRBJ2-7
size: large
V: TRBV20-1
DNA: TGCAGTGCTAGAGATCAACTAGCGGACTACGAGCAGTACTTC
CDR3: CSARDQLADYEQYF

D: TRBD1
J: TRBJ2-1
size: medium-sized
V: TRBV23-1
DNA: TGCGCCAGCAGTCAACCCAACCGGGACAGGGGCGTCCACAATGAGCAGTTCTTC
CDR3: CASSQPNRDRGVHNEQFF

D: NA
J: TRBJ1-2
size: many
V: TRBV7-2
DNA: TGTGCCAGCAGCCCCAACCCTAACTATGGCTACACCTTC
CDR3: CASSPNPNYGYTF

D: TRBD2
J: TRBJ2-2
size: medium-sized
V: TRBV28
DNA: TGTGCCAGCAGTTTAGGACTAGCGGGAATCACCGGGGAGCTGTTTTTT
CDR3: CASSLGLAGITGELFF

D: NA
J: TRBJ2-1
size: NA
V: TRBV11-2
DNA: TGTGCCAGCAGCTTAGGTAGCGGAGGGGGCAATGAGCAGTTCTTC
CDR3: CASSLGSGGGNEQFF

D: NA
J: TRBJ2-1
size: many
V: TRBV7-6
DNA: TGTGCCAGCAGCTTTGGGCGAGGGCCATCCAATGAGCAGTTCTTC
CDR3: CASSFGRGPSNEQFF

D: NA
J: TRBJ1-1
size: medium-sized
V: TRBV11-2
DNA: TGTGCCAGCAGCTCAACTTGGGGGAACACTGAAGCTTTCTTT
CDR3: CASSSTWGNTEAFF

D: TRBD2
J: TRBJ2-1
size: medium-sized
V: TRBV10-3
DNA: TGTGCCATCAGTGGTGTCCCGGGACTAGCGGGAGGTGAGCAGTTCTTC
CDR3: CAISGVPGLAGGEQFF

D: NA
J: TRBJ1-2
size: NA
V: TRBV3-1
DNA: TGTGTCAGCAGCCAAGCCTACCTGTCTTGGCATGGCTACACCTTC
CDR3: CVSSQAYLSWHGYTF

D: NA
J: TRBJ2-6
size: medium-sized
V: TRBV27
DNA: TGTGCCAGCAGTCCCTGGGACGGAGTCTCTGGGGCCAACGTCCTGACTTTC
CDR3: CASSPWDGVSGANVLTF

D: TRBD2
J: TRBJ2-2
size: large
V: TRBV29-1
DNA: TGCAGCGTTGTGGCGGGAGGGCCGGCCGGGGAGCTGTTTTTT
CDR3: CSVVAGGPAGELFF

D: TRBD2
J: TRBJ2-5
size: NA
V: TRBV7-9
DNA: TGTGCCAGCAGCTTGGGACTAATAGGCCTCCAAGAGACCCAGTACTTC
CDR3: CASSLGLIGLQETQYF

D: NA
J: TRBJ2-2
size: NA
V: TRBV5-1
DNA: TGCGCCAGCAGACCCCTGGGGGCCGGGGAGCTGTTTTTT
CDR3: CASRPLGAGELFF

D: NA
J: TRBJ2-4
size: many
V: TRBV29-1
DNA: TGCAGCGTTTTTCTAGGGGCAGACATTCAGTACTTC
CDR3: CSVFLGADIQYF

D: NA
J: TRBJ2-1
size: few
V: TRBV9
DNA: TGTGCCAGCAGCTCTAGGGGGGATGAGCAGTTCTTC
CDR3: CASSSRGDEQFF

D: NA
J: TRBJ1-1
size: large
V: TRBV7-2
DNA: TGTGCCAGCAGCTTTGACGCCCCCCCGTCTGAAGCTTTCTTT
CDR3: CASSFDAPPSEAFF

D: TRBD1
J: TRBJ1-2
size: many
V: TRBV7-2
DNA: TGTGCCAGCAGCTTAGGGCCGGGACAGACCTATGGCTACACCTTC
CDR3: CASSLGPGQTYGYTF

D: TRBD2
J: TRBJ2-1
size: medium-sized
V: TRBV5-1
DNA: TGCGCCAGCAGCCCCGGGACTAGCGGGAGAGGGGCCAATGAGCAGTTCTTC
CDR3: CASSPGTSGRGANEQFF

D: NA
J: TRBJ2-7
size: NA
V: TRBV4-1
DNA: TGCGCCAGCAGCCAAGACGGACGGGGGACTTACGAGCAGTACTTC
CDR3: CASSQDGRGTYEQYF

D: NA
J: TRBJ2-3
size: NA
V: TRBV14
DNA: TGTGCCAGCAGCCAAGTTCATACAGATACGCAGTATTTT
CDR3: CASSQVHTDTQYF

D: NA
J: TRBJ2-3
size: NA
V: TRBV5-4
DNA: TGTGCCAGCAGCTTATTAGGGGAAAGCACAGATACGCAGTATTTT
CDR3: CASSLLGESTDTQYF

D: NA
J: TRBJ2-4
size: medium-sized
V: TRBV20-1
DNA: TGCAGTGCTAGCCCACCGGGGGCTAGCGGAAACATTCAGTACTTC
CDR3: CSASPPGASGNIQYF

D: NA
J: TRBJ2-6
size: few
V: TRBV2
DNA: TGTGCCAGCAGTCTAAACAGTCCCGCGGCCAACGTCCTGACTTTC
CDR3: CASSLNSPAANVLTF

D: NA
J: TRBJ2-6
size: medium-sized
V: TRBV7-2
DNA: TGTGCCAGCAGCTTCGGGTTCGCTGGGGCCAACGTCCTGACTTTC
CDR3: CASSFGFAGANVLTF

D: NA
J: TRBJ1-6
size: medium-sized
V: TRBV12-3/TRBV12-4
DNA: TGTGCCAGCAGTTTAGATGGGGCTCGTTCACCCCTCCACTTT
CDR3: CASSLDGARSPLHF

D: TRBD2
J: TRBJ2-7
size: medium-sized
V: TRBV20-1
DNA: TGCAGTGCTAGCCCAACCAGCGGGAGGACTACCTACGAGCAGTACTTC
CDR3: CSASPTSGRTTYEQYF